This entry concerns a single T cell receptor (beta chain). Primers: 60 Vbeta forward and 13 Jbeta reverse. This table comes from immunoSEQ multiplex PCR, and its TCRdb copy is limited to in-frame clones, with some not included. The data contain over 100,000 clones, approximately 80% of them singletons. This specimen comes from a study of cytomegalovirus exposure and HLA in healthy donors. V was shortened by 1 base and J by 0 bases, with 10 bases between the two germline ends. The length of the CDR3 is 16 residues. Germline V CDR1 and CDR2: SGHNT, YYREEE (reference sequence). Sequencing was performed on PBMCs. The sequence was collected from a woman under 30 in good health and CMV-seropositive. The J gene is TRBJ2-2, the V gene TRBV5-4; D perhaps matches TRBD1 (6 bases). In nucleotides, the CDR3 is TGTGCCAGCAGCTTGTTGGGGGCGGCGAACACCGGGGAGCTGTTTTTT. As protein: CASSLLGAANTGELFF.